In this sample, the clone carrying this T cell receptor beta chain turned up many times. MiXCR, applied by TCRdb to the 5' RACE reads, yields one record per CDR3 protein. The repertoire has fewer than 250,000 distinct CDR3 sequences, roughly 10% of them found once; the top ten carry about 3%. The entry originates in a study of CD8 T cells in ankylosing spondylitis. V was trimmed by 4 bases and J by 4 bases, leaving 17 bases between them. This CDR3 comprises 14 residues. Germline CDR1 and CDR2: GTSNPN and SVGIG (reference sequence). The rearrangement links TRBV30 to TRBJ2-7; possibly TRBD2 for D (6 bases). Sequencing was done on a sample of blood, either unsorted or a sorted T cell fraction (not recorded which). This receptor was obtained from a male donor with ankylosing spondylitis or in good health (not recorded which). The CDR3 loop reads CAWTGRDGLYEQYF. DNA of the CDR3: TGTGCCTGGACGGGGCGGGACGGGTTATACGAGCAGTACTTC.